Below are 2 T cell receptor beta chains sequenced from a single sample in a study of cytomegalovirus exposure and HLA in healthy donors. This PCR relied on a set of 60 Vbeta primers and 13 Jbeta primers. Sequencing used immunoSEQ multiplex PCR; TCRdb keeps in-frame clones, though not all of them. The listing records 80,000 to 95,000 clones. The sample was PBMCs. The receptors shown here come from a woman between 25 and 40 years old in good health and CMV-seronegative.

The chain uses TRBV5-1 and TRBJ2-1, with 8 bases fitting TRBD2. Germline V gives CDR1 SGHRS, CDR2 YFSETQ. V was clipped by 4 bases and J by 1 base; unmatched bases: 13. The CDR3 loop spans 18 amino acids. The CDR3 coding sequence is TGCGCCAGCAGCCCGGAAGGTAGCGGGACACCTTCCTACAATGAGCAGTTCTTC. Translating gives CASSPEGSGTPSYNEQFF.

V usage is TRBV10-3 and J usage is TRBJ2-2, with D perhaps matching TRBD1 (6 bases). The CDR3 is 14 residues long. V was shortened by 3 bases and J by 5 bases, with 10 bases between the two germline ends. CDR1 ENHRY and CDR2 SYGVKD come from the germline V gene. CDR3 in amino acids: CAISDAGDTGELFF. The CDR3 DNA is TGTGCCATCAGTGATGCAGGGGATACCGGGGAGCTGTTTTTT.